This TCR beta chain is drawn from a study of blood T cell repertoires in COVID-19. Overall study: Collection of acute and convalescent COVID-19 samples took place in the United States, Italy and Spain. The cDNA or gDNA used as material had been derived from T cells, B-cell-depleted T cells, or PBMCs.

Germline CDR1 is LNHDA and CDR2 is SQIVND (reference sequence). The CDR3 is made up of 17 amino acids. The ends were cut back, 5 bases at V and 0 bases at J, with 18 bases in the middle. Authors' data handling: Reference gene primer amplification gave estimated nucleated cell counts. Data came from immunoSEQ multiplex PCR; TCRdb stores just in-frame clones and leaves some out. For V, J and clone size, that table is used; D and trimming come from the DNA. This sample has about 260,000 clones, with 80% to 90% found just once. This TCR came from a man in his fifties or sixties with acute or convalescent COVID-19. Input material: peripheral blood. V is TRBV19 and J is TRBJ2-3, with D possibly being TRBD2 (5 bases). The CDR3, as DNA: TGTGCCAGTAGTCCCGGGCGGACTCCCCCTAGCACAGATACGCAGTATTTT. It translates to CASSPGRTPPSTDTQYF.